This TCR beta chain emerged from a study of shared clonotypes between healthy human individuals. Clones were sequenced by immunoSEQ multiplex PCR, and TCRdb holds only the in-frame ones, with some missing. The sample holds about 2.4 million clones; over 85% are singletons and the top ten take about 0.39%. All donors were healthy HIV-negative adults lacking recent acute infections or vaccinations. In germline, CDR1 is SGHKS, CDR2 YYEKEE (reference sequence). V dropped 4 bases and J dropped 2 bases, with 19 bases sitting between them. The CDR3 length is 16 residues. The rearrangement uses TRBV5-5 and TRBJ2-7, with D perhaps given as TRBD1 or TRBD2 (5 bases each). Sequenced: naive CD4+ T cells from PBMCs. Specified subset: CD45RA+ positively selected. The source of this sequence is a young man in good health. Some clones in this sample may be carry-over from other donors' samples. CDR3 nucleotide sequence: TGTGCCAGCAGCCAAAACCGGGACGGAATAACCTACGAGCAGTACTTC. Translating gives CASSQNRDGITYEQYF. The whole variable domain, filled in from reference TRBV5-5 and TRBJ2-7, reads DAGVTQSPTHLIKTRGQQVTLRCSPISGHKSVSWYQQVLGQGPQFIFQYYEKEERGRGNFPDRFSARQFPNYSSELNVNALLLGDSALYLCASSQNRDGITYEQYFGPGTRLTVT.